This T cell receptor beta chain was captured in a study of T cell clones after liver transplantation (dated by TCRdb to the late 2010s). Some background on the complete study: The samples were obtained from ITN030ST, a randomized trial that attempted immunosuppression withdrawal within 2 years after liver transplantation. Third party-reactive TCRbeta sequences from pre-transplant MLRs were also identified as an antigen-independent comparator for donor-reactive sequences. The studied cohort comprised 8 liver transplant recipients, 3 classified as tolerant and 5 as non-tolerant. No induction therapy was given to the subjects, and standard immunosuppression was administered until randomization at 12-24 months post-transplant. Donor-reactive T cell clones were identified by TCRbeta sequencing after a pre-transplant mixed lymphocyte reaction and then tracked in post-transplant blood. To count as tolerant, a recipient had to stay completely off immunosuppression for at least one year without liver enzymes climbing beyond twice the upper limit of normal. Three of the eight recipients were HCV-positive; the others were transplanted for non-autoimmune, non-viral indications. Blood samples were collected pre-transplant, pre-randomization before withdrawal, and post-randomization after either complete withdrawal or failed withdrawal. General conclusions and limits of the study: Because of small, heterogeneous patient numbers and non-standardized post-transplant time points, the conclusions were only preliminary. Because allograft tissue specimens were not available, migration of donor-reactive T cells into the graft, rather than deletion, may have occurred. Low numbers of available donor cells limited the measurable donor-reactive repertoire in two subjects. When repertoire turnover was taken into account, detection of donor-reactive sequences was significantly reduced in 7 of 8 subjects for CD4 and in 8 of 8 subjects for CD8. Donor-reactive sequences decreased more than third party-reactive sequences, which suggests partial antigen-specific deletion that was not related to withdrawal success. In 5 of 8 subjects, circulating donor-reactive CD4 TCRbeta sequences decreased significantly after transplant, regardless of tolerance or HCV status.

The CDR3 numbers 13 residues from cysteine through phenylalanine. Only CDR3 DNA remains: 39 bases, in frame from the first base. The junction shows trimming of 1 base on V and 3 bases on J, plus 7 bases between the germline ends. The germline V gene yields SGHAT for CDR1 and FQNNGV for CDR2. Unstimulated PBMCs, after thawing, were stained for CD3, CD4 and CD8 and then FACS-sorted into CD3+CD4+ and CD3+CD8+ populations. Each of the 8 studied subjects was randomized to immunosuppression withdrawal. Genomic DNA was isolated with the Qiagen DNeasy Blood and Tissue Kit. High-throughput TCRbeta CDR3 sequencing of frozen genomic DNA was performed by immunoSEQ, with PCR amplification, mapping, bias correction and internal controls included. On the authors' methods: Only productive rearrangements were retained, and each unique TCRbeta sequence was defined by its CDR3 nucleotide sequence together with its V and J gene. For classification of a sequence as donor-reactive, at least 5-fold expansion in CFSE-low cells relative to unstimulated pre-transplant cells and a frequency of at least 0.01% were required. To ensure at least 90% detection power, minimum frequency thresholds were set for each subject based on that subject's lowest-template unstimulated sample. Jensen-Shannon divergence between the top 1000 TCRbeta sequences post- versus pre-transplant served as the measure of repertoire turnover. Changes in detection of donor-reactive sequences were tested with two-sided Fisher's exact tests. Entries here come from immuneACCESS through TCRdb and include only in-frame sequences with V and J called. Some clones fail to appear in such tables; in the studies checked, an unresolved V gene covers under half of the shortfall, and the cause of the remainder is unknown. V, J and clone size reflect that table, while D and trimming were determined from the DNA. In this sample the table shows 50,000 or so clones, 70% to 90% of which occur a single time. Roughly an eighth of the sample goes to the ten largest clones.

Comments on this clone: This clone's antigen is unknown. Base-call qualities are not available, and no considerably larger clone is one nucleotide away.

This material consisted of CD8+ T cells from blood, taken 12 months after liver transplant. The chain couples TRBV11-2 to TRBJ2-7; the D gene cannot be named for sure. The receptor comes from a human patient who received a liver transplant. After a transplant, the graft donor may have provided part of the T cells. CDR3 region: CASSLGPIYEQYF. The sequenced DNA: TGTGCCAGCAGCTTAGGACCAATCTACGAGCAGTACTTC.